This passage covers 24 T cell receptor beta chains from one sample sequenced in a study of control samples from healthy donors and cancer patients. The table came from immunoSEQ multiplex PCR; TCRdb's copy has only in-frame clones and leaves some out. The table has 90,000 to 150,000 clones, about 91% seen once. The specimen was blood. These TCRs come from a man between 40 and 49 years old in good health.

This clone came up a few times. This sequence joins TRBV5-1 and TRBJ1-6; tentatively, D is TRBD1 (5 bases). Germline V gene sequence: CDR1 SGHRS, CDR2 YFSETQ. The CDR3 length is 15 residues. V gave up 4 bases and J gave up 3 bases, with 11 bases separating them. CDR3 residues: CASSQTALYNSPLHF. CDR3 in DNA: TGCGCCAGCAGCCAGACAGCCCTCTATAATTCACCCCTCCACTTT.

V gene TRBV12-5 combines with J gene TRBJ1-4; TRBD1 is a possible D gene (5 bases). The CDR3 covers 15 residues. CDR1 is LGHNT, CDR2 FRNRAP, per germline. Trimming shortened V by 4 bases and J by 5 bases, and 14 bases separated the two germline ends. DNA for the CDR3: TGTGCTAGTGGTTCCGGGGCCTACCAAAATGAAAAACTGTTTTTT. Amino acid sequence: CASGSGAYQNEKLFF.

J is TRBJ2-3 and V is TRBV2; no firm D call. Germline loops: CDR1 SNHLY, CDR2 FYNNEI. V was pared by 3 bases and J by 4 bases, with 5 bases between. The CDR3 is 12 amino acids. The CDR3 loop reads CASSESADTQYF. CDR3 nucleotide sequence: TGTGCCAGCAGTGAGTCGGCAGATACGCAGTATTTT. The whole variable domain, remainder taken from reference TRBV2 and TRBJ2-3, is EPEVTQTPSHQVTQMGQEVILRCVPISNHLYFYWYRQILGQKVEFLVSFYNNEISEKSEIFDDQFSVERPDGSNFTLKIRSTKLEDSAMYFCASSESADTQYFGPGTRLTVL.

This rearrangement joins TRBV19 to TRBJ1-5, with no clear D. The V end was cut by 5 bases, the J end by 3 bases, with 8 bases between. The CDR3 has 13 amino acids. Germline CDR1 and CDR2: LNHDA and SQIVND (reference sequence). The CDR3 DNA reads TGTGCCAGTAGTCCGGGAGTCAATCAGCCCCAGCATTTT. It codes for CASSPGVNQPQHF.

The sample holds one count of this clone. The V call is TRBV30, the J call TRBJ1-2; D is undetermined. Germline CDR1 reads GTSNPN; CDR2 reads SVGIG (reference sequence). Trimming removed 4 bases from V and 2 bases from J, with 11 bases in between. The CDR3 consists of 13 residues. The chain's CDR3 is CAWNSAINYGYTF. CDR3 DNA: TGTGCCTGGAATTCCGCGATAAACTATGGCTACACCTTC.

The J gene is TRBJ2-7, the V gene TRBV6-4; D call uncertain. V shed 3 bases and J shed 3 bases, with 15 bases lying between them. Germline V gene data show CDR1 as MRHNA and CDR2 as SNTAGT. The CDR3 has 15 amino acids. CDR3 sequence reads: CASSEGTGPFYEQYF. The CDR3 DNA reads TGTGCCAGCAGTGAGGGCACCGGGCCATTCTACGAGCAGTACTTC.

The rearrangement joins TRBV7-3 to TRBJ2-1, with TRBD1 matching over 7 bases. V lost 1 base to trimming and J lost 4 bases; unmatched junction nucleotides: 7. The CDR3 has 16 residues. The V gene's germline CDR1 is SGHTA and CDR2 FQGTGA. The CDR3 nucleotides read TGTGCCAGCAGCTTAAGCGTGGGACAGATATACAATGAGCAGTTCTTC. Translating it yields CASSLSVGQIYNEQFF.

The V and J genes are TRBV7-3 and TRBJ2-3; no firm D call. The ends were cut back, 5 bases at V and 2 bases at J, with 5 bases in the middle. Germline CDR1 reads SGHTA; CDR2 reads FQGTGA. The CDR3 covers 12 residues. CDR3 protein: CASSLPTDTQYF. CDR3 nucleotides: TGTGCCAGCAGCCTTCCCACAGATACGCAGTATTTT.

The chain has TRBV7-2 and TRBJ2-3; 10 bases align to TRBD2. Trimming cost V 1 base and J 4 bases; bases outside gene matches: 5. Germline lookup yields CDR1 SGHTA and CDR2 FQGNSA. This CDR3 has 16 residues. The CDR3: CASSLVASGGADTQYF. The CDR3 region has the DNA TGTGCCAGCAGCTTAGTGGCTAGCGGGGGCGCAGATACGCAGTATTTT.

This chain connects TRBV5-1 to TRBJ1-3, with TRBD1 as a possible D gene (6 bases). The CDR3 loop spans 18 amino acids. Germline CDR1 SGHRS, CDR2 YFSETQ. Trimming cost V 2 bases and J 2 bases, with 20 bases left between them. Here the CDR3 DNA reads TGCGCCAGCAGCTTTCTCGCCGGGACACTGGGCGCTGGAAACACCATATATTTT. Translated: CASSFLAGTLGAGNTIYF.

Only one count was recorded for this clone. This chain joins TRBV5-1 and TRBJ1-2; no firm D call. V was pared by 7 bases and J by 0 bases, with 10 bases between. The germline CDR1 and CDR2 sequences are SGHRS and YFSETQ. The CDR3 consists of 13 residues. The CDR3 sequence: CASGLSTNYGYTF. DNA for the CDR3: TGCGCCAGCGGGCTTAGTACTAACTATGGCTACACCTTC.

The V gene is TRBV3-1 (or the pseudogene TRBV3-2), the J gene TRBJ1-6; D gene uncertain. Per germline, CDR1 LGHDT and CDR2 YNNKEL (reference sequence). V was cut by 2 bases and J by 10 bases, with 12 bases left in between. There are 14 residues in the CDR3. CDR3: CASSQTKYYSPLHF. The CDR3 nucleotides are TGTGCCAGCAGCCAAACTAAATATTACTCACCCCTCCACTTT.

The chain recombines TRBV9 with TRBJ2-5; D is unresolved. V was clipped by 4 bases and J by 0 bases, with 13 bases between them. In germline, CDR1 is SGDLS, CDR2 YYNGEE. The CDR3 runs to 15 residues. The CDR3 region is CASSISSLYQETQYF. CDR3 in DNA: TGTGCCAGCAGCATAAGTAGCTTGTACCAAGAGACCCAGTACTTC.

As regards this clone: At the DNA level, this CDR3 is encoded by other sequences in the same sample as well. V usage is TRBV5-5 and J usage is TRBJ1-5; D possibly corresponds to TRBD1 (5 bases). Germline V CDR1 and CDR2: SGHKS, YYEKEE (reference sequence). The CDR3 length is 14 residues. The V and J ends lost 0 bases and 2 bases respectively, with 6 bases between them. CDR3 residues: CASSLAGGNQPQHF. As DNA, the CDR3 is TGTGCCAGCAGCTTGGCGGGGGGCAATCAGCCCCAGCATTTT.

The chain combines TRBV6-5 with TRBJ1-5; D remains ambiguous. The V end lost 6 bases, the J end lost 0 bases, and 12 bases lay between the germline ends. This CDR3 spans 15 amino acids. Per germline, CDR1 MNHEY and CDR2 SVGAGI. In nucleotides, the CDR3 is TGTGCCAGCAGCTCGTGCGACACTAGCAATCAGCCCCAGCATTTT. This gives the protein CASSSCDTSNQPQHF.

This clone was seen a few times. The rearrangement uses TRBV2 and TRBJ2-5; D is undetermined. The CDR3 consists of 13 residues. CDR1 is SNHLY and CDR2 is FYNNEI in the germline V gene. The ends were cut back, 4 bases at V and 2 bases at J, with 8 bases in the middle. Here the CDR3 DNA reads TGTGCCAGCAGTGTTTCGGAGCAAGAGACCCAGTACTTC. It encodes CASSVSEQETQYF.

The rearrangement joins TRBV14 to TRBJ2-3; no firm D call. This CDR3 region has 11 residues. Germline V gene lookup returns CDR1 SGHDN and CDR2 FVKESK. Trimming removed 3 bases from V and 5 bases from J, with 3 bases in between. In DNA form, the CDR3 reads TGTGCCAGCAGCCACGGAGATACGCAGTATTTT. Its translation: CASSHGDTQYF.

This CDR3 reads CASSPRQGASYGYTF. The DNA of the CDR3 is TGTGCCAGTAGTCCTCGACAGGGGGCAAGCTATGGCTACACCTTC. This chain joins TRBV19 and TRBJ1-2; TRBD1 matches at 10 bases. The CDR3 runs 15 residues. Germline V lookup: CDR1 LNHDA, CDR2 SQIVND (reference sequence). The ends lost 5 bases at V and 4 bases at J; junction bases unmatched: 7.

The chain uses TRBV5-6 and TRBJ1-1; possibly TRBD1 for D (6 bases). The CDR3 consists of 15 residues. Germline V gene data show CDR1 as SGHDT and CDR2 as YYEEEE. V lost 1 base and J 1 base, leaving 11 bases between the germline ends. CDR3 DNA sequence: TGTGCCAGCAGCTTGACGGGGGCTGGGAACACTGAAGCTTTCTTT. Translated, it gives CASSLTGAGNTEAFF.

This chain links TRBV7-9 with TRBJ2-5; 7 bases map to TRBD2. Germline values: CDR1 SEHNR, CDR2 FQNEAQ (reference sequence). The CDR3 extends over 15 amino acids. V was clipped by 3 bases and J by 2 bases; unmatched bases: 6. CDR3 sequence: CASSFSGLGQETQYF. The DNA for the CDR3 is TGTGCCAGCAGCTTCAGCGGACTAGGGCAAGAGACCCAGTACTTC.

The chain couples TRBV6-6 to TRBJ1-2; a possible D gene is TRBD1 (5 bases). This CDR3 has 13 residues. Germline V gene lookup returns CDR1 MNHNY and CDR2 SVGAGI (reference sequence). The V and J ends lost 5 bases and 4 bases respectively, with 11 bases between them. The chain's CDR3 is CASSPGKGYGYTF. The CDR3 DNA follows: TGTGCCAGCAGTCCAGGGAAGGGCTATGGCTACACCTTC.

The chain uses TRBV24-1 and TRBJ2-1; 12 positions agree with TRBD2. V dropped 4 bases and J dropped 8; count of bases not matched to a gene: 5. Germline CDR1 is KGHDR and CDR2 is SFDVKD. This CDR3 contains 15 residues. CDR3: CATSDLAGGPDEQFF. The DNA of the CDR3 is TGTGCCACCAGTGACCTAGCGGGGGGGCCGGATGAGCAGTTCTTC.

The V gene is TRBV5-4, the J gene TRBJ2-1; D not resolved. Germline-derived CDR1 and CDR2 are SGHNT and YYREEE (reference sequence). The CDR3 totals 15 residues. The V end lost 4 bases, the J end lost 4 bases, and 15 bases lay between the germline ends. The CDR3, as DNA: TGTGCCAGCAGCCCAGATCCGGGCAATTACAATGAGCAGTTCTTC. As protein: CASSPDPGNYNEQFF.

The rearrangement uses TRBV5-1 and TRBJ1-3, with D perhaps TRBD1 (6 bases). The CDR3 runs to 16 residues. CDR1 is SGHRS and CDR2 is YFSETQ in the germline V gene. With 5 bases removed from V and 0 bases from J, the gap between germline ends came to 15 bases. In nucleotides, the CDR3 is TGCGCCAGCAGACAAGGACAGAGCCTCTCTGGAAACACCATATATTTT. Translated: CASRQGQSLSGNTIYF.